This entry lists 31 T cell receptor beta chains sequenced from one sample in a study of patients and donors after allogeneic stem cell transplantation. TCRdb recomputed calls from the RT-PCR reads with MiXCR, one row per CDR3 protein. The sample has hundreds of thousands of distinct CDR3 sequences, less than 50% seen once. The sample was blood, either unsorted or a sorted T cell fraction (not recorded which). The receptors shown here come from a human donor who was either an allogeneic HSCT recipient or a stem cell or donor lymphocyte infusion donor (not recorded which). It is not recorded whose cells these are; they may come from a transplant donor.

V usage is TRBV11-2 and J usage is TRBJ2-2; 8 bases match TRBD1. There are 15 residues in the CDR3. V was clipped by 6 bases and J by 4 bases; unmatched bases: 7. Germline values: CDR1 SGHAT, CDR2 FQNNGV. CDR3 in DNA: TGTGCCAGCAGTTGGACAGGGATGAGCACCGGGGAGCTGTTTTTT. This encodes CASSWTGMSTGELFF.

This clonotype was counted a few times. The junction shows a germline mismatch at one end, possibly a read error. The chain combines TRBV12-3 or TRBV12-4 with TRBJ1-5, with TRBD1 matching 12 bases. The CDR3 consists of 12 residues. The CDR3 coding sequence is TGTGCCAGCAGTTTTGGGGACAGGGGGCGGTATTTT. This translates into CASSFGDRGRYF.

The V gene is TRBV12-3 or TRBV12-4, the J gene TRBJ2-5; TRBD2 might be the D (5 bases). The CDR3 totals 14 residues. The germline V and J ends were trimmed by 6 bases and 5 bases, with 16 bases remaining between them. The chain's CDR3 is CASSSMWGEETQYF. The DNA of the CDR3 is TGTGCCAGCAGCTCAATGTGGGGAGAGGAGACCCAGTACTTC.

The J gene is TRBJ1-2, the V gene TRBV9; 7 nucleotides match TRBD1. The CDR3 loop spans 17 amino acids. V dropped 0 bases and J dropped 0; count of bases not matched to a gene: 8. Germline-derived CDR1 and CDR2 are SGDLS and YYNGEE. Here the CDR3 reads CASSVEGQANPNYGYTF. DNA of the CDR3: TGTGCCAGCAGCGTAGAAGGACAGGCCAACCCTAACTATGGCTACACCTTC.

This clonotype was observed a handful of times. CDR3 region: CASSLEGSNQPQHF. The CDR3 DNA follows: TGCGCCAGCAGCTTGGAAGGGAGCAATCAGCCCCAGCATTTT. The V call is TRBV5-1, the J call TRBJ1-5; no clear D gene. Trimming shortened V by 0 bases and J by 1 base, and 5 bases separated the two germline ends. The germline CDR1 and CDR2 sequences are SGHRS and YFSETQ. The CDR3 length is 14 residues.

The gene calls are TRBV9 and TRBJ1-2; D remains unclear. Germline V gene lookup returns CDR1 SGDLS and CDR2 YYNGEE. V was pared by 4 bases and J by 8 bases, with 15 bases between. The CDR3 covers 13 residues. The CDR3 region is CASSHGGAGGYTF. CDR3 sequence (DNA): TGTGCCAGCAGCCACGGAGGAGCTGGGGGCTACACCTTC.

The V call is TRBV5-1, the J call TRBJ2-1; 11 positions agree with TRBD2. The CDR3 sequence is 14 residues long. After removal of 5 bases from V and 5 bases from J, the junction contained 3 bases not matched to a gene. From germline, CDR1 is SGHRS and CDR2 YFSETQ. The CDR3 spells CASSVAGGHNEQFF. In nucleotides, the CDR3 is TGCGCCAGCAGTGTAGCGGGGGGGCACAATGAGCAGTTCTTC.

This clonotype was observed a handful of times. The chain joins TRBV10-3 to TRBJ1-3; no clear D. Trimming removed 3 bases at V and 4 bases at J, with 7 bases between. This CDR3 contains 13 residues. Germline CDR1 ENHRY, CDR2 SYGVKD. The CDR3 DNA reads TGTGCCATCAGTGACTACTTCGGAAACACCATATATTTT. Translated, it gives CAISDYFGNTIYF.

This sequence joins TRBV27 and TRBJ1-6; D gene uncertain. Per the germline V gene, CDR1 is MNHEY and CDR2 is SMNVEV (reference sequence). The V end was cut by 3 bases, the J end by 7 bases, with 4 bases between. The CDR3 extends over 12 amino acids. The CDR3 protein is CASSFENSPLHF. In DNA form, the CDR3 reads TGTGCCAGCAGTTTTGAAAATTCACCCCTCCACTTT.

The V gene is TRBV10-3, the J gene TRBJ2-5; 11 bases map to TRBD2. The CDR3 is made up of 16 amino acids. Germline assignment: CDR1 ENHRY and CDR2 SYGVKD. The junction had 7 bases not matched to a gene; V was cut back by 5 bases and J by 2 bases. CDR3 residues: CAISLGTSGTQETQYF. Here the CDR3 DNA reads TGTGCCATCAGTCTTGGGACTAGCGGAACTCAAGAGACCCAGTACTTC.

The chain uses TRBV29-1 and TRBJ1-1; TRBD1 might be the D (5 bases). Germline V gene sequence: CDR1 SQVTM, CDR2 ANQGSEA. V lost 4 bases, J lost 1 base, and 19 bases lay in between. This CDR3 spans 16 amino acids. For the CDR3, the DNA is TGCAGCGTTGCCGGGGGGGAAGAGACCGGGAACACTGAAGCTTTCTTT. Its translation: CSVAGGEETGNTEAFF. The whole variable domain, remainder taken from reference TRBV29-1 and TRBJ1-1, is SAVISQKPSRDICQRGTSLTIQCQVDSQVTMMFWYRQQPGQSLTLIATANQGSEATYESGFVIDKFPISRPNLTFSTLTVSNMSPEDSSIYLCSVAGGEETGNTEAFFGQGTRLTVV.

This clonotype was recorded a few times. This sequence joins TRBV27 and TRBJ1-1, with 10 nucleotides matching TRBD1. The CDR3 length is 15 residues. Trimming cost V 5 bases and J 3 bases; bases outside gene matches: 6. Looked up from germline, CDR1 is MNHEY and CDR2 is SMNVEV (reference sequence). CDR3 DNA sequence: TGTGCCAGCAGTCGACAGGGGGCGAGTTACACTGAAGCTTTCTTT. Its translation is CASSRQGASYTEAFF.

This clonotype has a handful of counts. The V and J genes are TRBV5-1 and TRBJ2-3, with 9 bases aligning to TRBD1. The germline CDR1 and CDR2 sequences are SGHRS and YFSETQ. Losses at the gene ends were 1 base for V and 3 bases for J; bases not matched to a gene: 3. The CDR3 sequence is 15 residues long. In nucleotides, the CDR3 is TGCGCCAGCAGCTTGAGAGACAGGGGGACAGATACGCAGTATTTT. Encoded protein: CASSLRDRGTDTQYF.

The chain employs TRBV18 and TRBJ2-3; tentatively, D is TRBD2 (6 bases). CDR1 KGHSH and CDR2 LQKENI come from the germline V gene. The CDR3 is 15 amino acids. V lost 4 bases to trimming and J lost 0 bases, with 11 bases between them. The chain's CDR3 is CASSLGGPSTDTQYF. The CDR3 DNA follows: TGTGCCAGCTCACTCGGGGGTCCTAGCACAGATACGCAGTATTTT.

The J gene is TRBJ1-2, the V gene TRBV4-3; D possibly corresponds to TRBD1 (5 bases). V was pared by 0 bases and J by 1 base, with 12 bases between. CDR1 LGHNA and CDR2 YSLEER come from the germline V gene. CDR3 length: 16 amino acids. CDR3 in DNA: TGCGCCAGCAGCCAAGATTCGGGCGGACATAACTATGGCTACACCTTC. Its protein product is CASSQDSGGHNYGYTF.

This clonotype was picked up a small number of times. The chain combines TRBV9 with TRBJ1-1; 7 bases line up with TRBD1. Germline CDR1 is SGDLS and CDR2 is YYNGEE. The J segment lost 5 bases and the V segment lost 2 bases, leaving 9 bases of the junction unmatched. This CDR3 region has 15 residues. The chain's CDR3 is CASSVKGAGWTEAFF. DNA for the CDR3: TGTGCCAGCAGCGTCAAGGGGGCGGGATGGACTGAAGCTTTCTTT.

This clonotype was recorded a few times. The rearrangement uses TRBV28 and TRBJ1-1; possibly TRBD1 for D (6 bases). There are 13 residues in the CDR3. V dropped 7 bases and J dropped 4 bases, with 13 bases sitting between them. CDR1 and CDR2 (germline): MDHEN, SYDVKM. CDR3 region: CASIGGGGTEAFF. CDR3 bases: TGTGCCAGCATCGGGGGGGGCGGCACTGAAGCTTTCTTT.

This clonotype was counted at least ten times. The CDR3 coding sequence is TGCAGTGTAGCCAACTATGGCTACACCTTC. Translation gives CSVANYGYTF. The chain has TRBV20-1 and TRBJ1-2; D unresolved. Germline CDR1 DFQATT, CDR2 SNEGSKA (reference sequence). CDR3 length: 10 residues. V was shortened by 7 bases and J by 2 bases, with 5 bases between the two germline ends.

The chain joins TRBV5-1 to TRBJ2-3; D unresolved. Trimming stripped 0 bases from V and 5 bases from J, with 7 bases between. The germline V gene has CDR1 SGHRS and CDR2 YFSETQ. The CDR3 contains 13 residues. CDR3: CASSLAILDTQYF. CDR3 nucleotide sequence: TGCGCCAGCAGCTTGGCCATTCTAGATACGCAGTATTTT.

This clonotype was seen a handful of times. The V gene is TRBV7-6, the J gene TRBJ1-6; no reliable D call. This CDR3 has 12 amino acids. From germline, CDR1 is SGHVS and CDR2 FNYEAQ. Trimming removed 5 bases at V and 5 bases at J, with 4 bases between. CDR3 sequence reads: CASSPDNSPLHF. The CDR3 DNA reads TGTGCCAGCAGCCCTGATAATTCACCCCTCCACTTT.

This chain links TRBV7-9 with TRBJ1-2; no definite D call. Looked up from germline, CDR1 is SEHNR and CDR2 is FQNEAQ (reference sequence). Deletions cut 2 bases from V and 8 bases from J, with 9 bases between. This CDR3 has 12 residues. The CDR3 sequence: CASSLWRRGYTF. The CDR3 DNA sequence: TGTGCCAGCAGCTTATGGCGGCGAGGCTACACCTTC.

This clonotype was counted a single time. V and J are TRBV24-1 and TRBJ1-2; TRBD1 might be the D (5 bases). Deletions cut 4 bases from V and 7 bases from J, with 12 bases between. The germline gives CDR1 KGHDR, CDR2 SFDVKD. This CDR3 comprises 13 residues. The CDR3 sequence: CATSDRDSGGYTF. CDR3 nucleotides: TGTGCCACCAGTGACCGGGACTCGGGTGGCTACACCTTC.

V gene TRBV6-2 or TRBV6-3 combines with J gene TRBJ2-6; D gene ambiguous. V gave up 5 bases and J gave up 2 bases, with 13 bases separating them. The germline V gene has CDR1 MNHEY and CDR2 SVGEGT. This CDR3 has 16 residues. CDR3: CASSPMAPAGANVLTF. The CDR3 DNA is TGTGCCAGCAGTCCTATGGCCCCGGCTGGGGCCAACGTCCTGACTTTC.

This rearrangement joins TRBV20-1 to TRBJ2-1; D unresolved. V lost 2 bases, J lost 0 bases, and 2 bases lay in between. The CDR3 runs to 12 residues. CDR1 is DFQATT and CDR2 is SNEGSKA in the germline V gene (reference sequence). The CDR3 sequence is CSARPSYNEQFF. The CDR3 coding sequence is TGCAGTGCTAGACCCTCCTACAATGAGCAGTTCTTC.

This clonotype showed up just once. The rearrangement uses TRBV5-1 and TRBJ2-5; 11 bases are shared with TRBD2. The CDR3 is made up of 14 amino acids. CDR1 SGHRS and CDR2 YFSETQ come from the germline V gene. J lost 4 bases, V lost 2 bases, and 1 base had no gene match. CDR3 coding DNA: TGCGCCAGCAGCTTCGGACTAGCGGGAGAGACCCAGTACTTC. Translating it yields CASSFGLAGETQYF.

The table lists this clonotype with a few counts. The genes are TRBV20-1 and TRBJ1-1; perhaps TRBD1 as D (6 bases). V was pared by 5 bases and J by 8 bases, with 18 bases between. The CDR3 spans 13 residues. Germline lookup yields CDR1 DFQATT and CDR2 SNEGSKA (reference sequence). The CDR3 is CSAWGAGYTEAFF. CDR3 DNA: TGCAGTGCTTGGGGGGCAGGCTATACAGAAGCTTTCTTT.

DNA of the CDR3: TGTGCCAGCTCACTGACCGACAGGATCAACTATGGCTACACCTTC. It translates to CASSLTDRINYGYTF. The rearrangement uses TRBV18 and TRBJ1-2, with a weak D call TRBD1 (6 bases). In germline, CDR1 is KGHSH, CDR2 LQKENI. The V and J ends lost 4 bases and 2 bases respectively, with 14 bases between them. The CDR3 is 15 residues long.

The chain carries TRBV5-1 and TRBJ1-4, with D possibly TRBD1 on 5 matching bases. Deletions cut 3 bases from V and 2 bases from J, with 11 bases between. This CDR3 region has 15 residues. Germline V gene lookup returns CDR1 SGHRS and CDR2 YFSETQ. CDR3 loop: CASSSQGGTNEKLFF. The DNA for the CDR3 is TGCGCCAGCAGCTCTCAGGGTGGGACTAATGAAAAACTGTTTTTT.

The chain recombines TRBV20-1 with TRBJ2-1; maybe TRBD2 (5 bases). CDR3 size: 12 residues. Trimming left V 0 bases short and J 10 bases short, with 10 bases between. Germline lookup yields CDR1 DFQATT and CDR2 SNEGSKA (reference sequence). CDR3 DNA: TGCAGTGCTAGAGACGAGGGCTCCGAGCAGTTCTTC. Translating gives CSARDEGSEQFF.

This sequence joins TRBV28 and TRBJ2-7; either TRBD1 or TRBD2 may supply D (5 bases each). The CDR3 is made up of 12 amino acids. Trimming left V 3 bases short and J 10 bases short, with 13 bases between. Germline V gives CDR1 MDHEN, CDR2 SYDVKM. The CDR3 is CASSFSGRGQYF. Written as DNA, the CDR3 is TGTGCCAGCAGTTTTTCGGGACGGGGCCAGTACTTC.

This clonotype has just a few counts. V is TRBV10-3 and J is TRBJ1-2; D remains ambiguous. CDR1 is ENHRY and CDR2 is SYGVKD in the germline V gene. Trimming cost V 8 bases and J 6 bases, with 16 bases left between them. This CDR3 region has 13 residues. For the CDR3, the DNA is TGTGCCATCTCCCCAACGCTTGGGGATGGCTACACCTTC. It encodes CAISPTLGDGYTF.